This TCR beta chain was identified in a study of spatial heterogeneity in lung cancer. Overall study: Across the raw uncorrected reads, a unique TCR and UMI combination was observed, on average, more than ten times. Study-level points and caveats: The number of expanded tumor alpha and beta chains correlated with mutation number.

From germline, CDR1 is DFQATT and CDR2 SNEGSKA (reference sequence). Trimming stripped 7 bases from V and 4 bases from J, with 16 bases between. The CDR3 length is 13 residues. On each TCR cDNA molecule, a unique molecular identifier was present. TCRdb ran MiXCR on the 5' RACE reads and lists one entry per CDR3 protein. This sample has some 980 distinct CDR3 sequences, with under 25% found just once. By sample share, this clonotype is large. The antigen remains unidentified. Time point described: sample taken at primary tumor resection. Patients with untreated early-stage non-small cell lung cancer, numbering some 72, were the donors.

The genes are TRBV20-1 and TRBJ1-1; D might be TRBD1 (6 bases). The sample in question was lung tumor tissue, obtained at surgery. The TCR originated in a male donor with early-stage non-small cell lung cancer. CDR3: CSVSVGGLTEAFF. Here the CDR3 DNA reads TGCAGTGTCAGTGTTGGGGGGCTCACTGAAGCTTTCTTT.